One sample yielded the 9 T cell receptor beta chains listed below, sequenced in a study of blood T cell repertoires in COVID-19. Method: immunoSEQ multiplex PCR; TCRdb's copy keeps in-frame clones and lacks some. The sample consists of tens of thousands of clones, roughly 90% of them appearing once. Sequenced: peripheral blood. These receptors were obtained from a woman over 75 with COVID-19, enrolled during active disease.

V and J are TRBV12-3 or TRBV12-4 and TRBJ1-2; TRBD1 matches 7 bases. There are 13 residues in the CDR3. V shed 10 bases, J shed 5 bases, and the junction held 10 bases outside the gene matches. Here the CDR3 reads CATEGALGYGYTF. CDR3 nucleotide sequence: TGTGCCACTGAGGGGGCCTTGGGGTATGGCTACACCTTC.

The chain joins TRBV5-1 to TRBJ2-5, with D possibly matching TRBD1 (5 bases). CDR1 and CDR2 from the germline V gene are SGHRS and YFSETQ. Trimming took off 7 bases at V and 3 bases at J, with 16 bases between the two ends. The CDR3 loop spans 14 amino acids. The CDR3 loop is CASVSDRYKETQYF. DNA for the CDR3: TGCGCCAGCGTGAGTGACAGATACAAAGAGACCCAGTACTTC.

The V gene is TRBV19, the J gene TRBJ2-1, with 9 bases identical to TRBD2. The CDR3 runs to 14 residues. V dropped 5 bases and J dropped 8; count of bases not matched to a gene: 7. Germline lookup yields CDR1 LNHDA and CDR2 SQIVND (reference sequence). The CDR3 region is CASSPAGGRDEQFF. The DNA of the CDR3 is TGTGCCAGTAGTCCCGCGGGGGGGAGAGATGAGCAGTTCTTC.

The gene calls are TRBV5-4 and TRBJ2-5; D ambiguous. CDR3 length: 12 residues. Germline V lookup: CDR1 SGHNT, CDR2 YYREEE (reference sequence). Trimming removed 0 bases at V and 3 bases at J, with 3 bases between. The DNA of the CDR3 is TGTGCCAGCAGCTTGGCGGAAGAGACCCAGTACTTC. It is translated as CASSLAEETQYF.

The chain carries TRBV30 and TRBJ1-1; no firm D call. Trimming cost V 4 bases and J 5 bases, with 8 bases left between them. The CDR3 is 11 residues long. Germline assignment: CDR1 GTSNPN and CDR2 SVGIG (reference sequence). The DNA of the CDR3 is TGTGCCTGGAAACCGGTTACTGAAGCTTTCTTT. It translates to CAWKPVTEAFF.

V is TRBV6-5 and J is TRBJ2-1; D remains ambiguous. The CDR3 runs to 13 residues. V lost 0 bases and J lost 8, with 8 bases in between. Germline V gene lookup returns CDR1 MNHEY and CDR2 SVGAGI. The CDR3, as DNA: TGTGCCAGCAGTTACTCCGCCAGGCATGAGCAGTTCTTC. Its protein product is CASSYSARHEQFF.

The CDR3 DNA sequence: TGTGCCAGCAGCGTAGGAGGGTCGGTCAATGAAAAACTGTTTTTT. Translating it yields CASSVGGSVNEKLFF. The chain has TRBV9 and TRBJ1-4, with unresolved D. V gave up 0 bases and J gave up 5 bases, with 11 bases separating them. CDR3 length equals 15 residues. Germline CDR1 is SGDLS and CDR2 is YYNGEE. The full variable domain, rest sourced from reference TRBV9 and TRBJ1-4, is DSGVTQTPKHLITATGQRVTLRCSPRSGDLSVYWYQQSLDQGLQFLIQYYNGEERAKGNILERFSAQQFPDLHSELNLSSLELGDSALYFCASSVGGSVNEKLFFGSGTQLSVL.

V is TRBV9 and J is TRBJ1-2, with 7 bases that match TRBD1. This CDR3 contains 14 residues. Germline V gene sequence: CDR1 SGDLS, CDR2 YYNGEE. Trimming removed 3 bases from V and 4 bases from J; junction bases left unmatched: 6. CDR3 bases: TGTGCCAGCAGCGCTGACAGGGTGGGCTATGGCTACACCTTC. Encoded protein: CASSADRVGYGYTF.

The CDR3 spells CAWSVLGRGYTF. The CDR3, as DNA: TGTGCCTGGAGTGTGTTAGGGAGGGGCTACACCTTC. The V and J genes are TRBV30 and TRBJ1-2; D is uncertain. Germline CDR1 and CDR2: GTSNPN and SVGIG (reference sequence). V was trimmed by 0 bases and J by 8 bases, leaving 10 bases between them. There are 12 residues in the CDR3.